Following are 23 T cell receptor beta chains from one sample sequenced in a study of cytomegalovirus exposure and HLA in healthy donors. Produced via immunoSEQ multiplex PCR; TCRdb's table is partial and in-frame only. The sample shows about 110,000 clones, about 94% of them seen only once. Sequenced material: PBMCs. All receptors come from a woman younger than 35 in good health and CMV-seronegative.

V gene TRBV7-8 combines with J gene TRBJ1-5; 7 positions match TRBD1. The V segment lost 5 bases and the J segment 7 bases; nucleotides outside the gene matches: 8. Germline V gives CDR1 SGHVS, CDR2 FQNEAQ. The CDR3 is 14 amino acids. The CDR3 region has the DNA TGTGCCAGCAGCCAAAGGGACAGTGAACAGCCCCAGCATTTT. Translating gives CASSQRDSEQPQHF.

The chain joins TRBV2 to TRBJ1-1, with D tentatively TRBD1 (5 bases). Germline CDR1 is SNHLY and CDR2 is FYNNEI. The V end was cut by 8 bases, the J end by 5 bases, with 15 bases between. There are 13 residues in the CDR3. The CDR3 loop reads CASVWGSGTEAFF. The CDR3 DNA follows: TGTGCCAGCGTGTGGGGCAGCGGGACTGAAGCTTTCTTT.

The chain links TRBV25-1 to TRBJ2-7, with 9 bases lining up with TRBD1. The ends lost 3 bases at V and 3 bases at J; junction bases unmatched: 9. This CDR3 comprises 16 residues. Germline assignment: CDR1 MGHDK and CDR2 SYGVNS. For the CDR3, the DNA is TGTGCCAGCAGTGATCAACCGGGACAGGGCCTCTACGAGCAGTACTTC. As protein: CASSDQPGQGLYEQYF.

This rearrangement joins TRBV4-2 to TRBJ2-7; perhaps TRBD1 as D (6 bases). Trimming shortened V by 4 bases and J by 0 bases, and 10 bases separated the two germline ends. The CDR3 has 14 residues. Per the germline V gene, CDR1 is LGHNA and CDR2 is YNFKEQ. The CDR3 region has the DNA TGTGCCAGCAGCCGGGGACACGACTCCTACGAGCAGTACTTC. Translating it yields CASSRGHDSYEQYF.

This chain joins TRBV7-3 and TRBJ2-2, with D possibly being TRBD1 (6 bases). This CDR3 spans 16 amino acids. V lost 5 bases, J lost 6 bases, and 19 bases lay in between. Germline-derived CDR1 and CDR2 are SGHTA and FQGTGA. The CDR3: CASSPQGTGRAGELFF. CDR3 coding DNA: TGTGCCAGCAGCCCCCAAGGAACAGGGCGGGCCGGGGAGCTGTTTTTT. Full variable domain (rest looked up from reference TRBV7-3 and TRBJ2-2): GAGVSQTPSNKVTEKGKYVELRCDPISGHTALYWYRQSLGQGPEFLIYFQGTGAADDSGLPNDRFFAVRPEGSVSTLKIQRTERGDSAVYLCASSPQGTGRAGELFFGEGSRLTVL.

V is TRBV19 and J is TRBJ2-3, with D uncertain. V lost 4 bases to trimming and J lost 2 bases, with 7 bases between them. CDR3 size: 13 residues. CDR1 is LNHDA and CDR2 is SQIVND in the germline V gene (reference sequence). CDR3 loop: CASSRATTDTQYF. CDR3 sequence (DNA): TGTGCCAGTAGTAGAGCGACCACAGATACGCAGTATTTT.

This chain joins TRBV25-1 and TRBJ2-2; a possible D gene is TRBD1 (5 bases). Germline assignment: CDR1 MGHDK and CDR2 SYGVNS. The CDR3 is made up of 16 amino acids. Deletions cut 4 bases from V and 3 bases from J, with 15 bases between. The CDR3 DNA is TGTGCCAGCAGTGGCACGGTGACAGATCACACCGGGGAGCTGTTTTTT. Its translation is CASSGTVTDHTGELFF.

The rearrangement joins TRBV10-3 to TRBJ2-3, with 13 nucleotides matching TRBD2. CDR3 size: 19 residues. Germline V lookup: CDR1 ENHRY, CDR2 SYGVKD. The trim removed 4 bases at V and 2 bases at J, leaving 12 bases unmatched. CDR3 protein: CAISGAFEGLAGSTDTQYF. In nucleotides, the CDR3 is TGTGCCATCAGTGGGGCTTTCGAGGGACTAGCGGGGTCCACAGATACGCAGTATTTT.

As concerns this clone: Other DNA sequences in this sample translate to the same CDR3. The chain links TRBV11-2 to TRBJ2-1; no reliable D call. The CDR3 contains 15 residues. Trimming took 0 bases from V and 6 from J, leaving 12 bases between them. The germline CDR1 and CDR2 sequences are SGHAT and FQNNGV. CDR3 bases: TGTGCCAGCAGCTTAGATCGGGTAGGCGCCAATGAGCAGTTCTTC. This translates into CASSLDRVGANEQFF.

V usage is TRBV6-5 and J usage is TRBJ1-6, with D unresolved. The CDR3 is 15 amino acids. V gave up 0 bases and J gave up 8 bases, with 11 bases separating them. Germline V lookup: CDR1 MNHEY, CDR2 SVGAGI. CDR3 region: CASSYSSGVDSPLHF. Here the CDR3 DNA reads TGTGCCAGCAGTTACTCGAGCGGTGTAGATTCACCCCTCCACTTT.

The V gene is TRBV11-2, the J gene TRBJ1-2, with 10 positions matching TRBD1. The germline gives CDR1 SGHAT, CDR2 FQNNGV. The CDR3 is 16 residues long. V dropped 5 bases and J dropped 1; count of bases not matched to a gene: 7. CDR3: CASSARTGGLNYGYTF. The CDR3 DNA follows: TGTGCCAGCAGCGCCCGGACAGGGGGTCTTAACTATGGCTACACCTTC.

The V call is TRBV27, the J call TRBJ1-6; D unclear. This CDR3 spans 15 amino acids. The ends were cut back, 10 bases at V and 7 bases at J, with 20 bases in the middle. Germline assignment: CDR1 MNHEY and CDR2 SMNVEV (reference sequence). The CDR3 loop reads CATSGPTGRNSPLHF. The CDR3 bases are TGTGCCACCTCGGGCCCGACTGGGAGGAATTCACCCCTCCACTTT.

CDR3 coding DNA: TGTGCCAGCAGTGAACAGGGGATCCCACCCGAGCAGTACTTC. It is translated as CASSEQGIPPEQYF. This chain connects TRBV6-1 to TRBJ2-7; tentative D call: TRBD1 (6 bases). This CDR3 spans 14 amino acids. Germline CDR1 and CDR2: MNHNS and SASEGT. The V and J ends lost 2 bases and 6 bases respectively, with 14 bases between them.

The V gene is TRBV7-2, the J gene TRBJ2-7; 9 bases match TRBD2. Trimming cost V 5 bases and J 3 bases; bases outside gene matches: 8. Germline values: CDR1 SGHTA, CDR2 FQGNSA. The CDR3 has 15 residues. As DNA, the CDR3 is TGTGCCAGCAGCCTCCAGCGGGGGGCCGACTACGAGCAGTACTTC. Its translation is CASSLQRGADYEQYF.

The chain employs TRBV28 and TRBJ2-5; 10 bases match TRBD1. The CDR3 is made up of 13 amino acids. The junction had 8 bases not matched to a gene; V was cut back by 11 bases and J by 5 bases. Germline V lookup: CDR1 MDHEN, CDR2 SYDVKM. The CDR3 DNA follows: TGTGCCCGCCGGGACAGGGGCTGGGAGACCCAGTACTTC. Protein sequence: CARRDRGWETQYF.

The chain carries TRBV2 and TRBJ2-2; tentative D call: TRBD1 (6 bases). Per the germline V gene, CDR1 is SNHLY and CDR2 is FYNNEI. CDR3 length equals 14 residues. V was cut by 4 bases and J by 7 bases, with 13 bases left in between. This CDR3 is CASSATGRGGELFF. The CDR3 bases are TGTGCCAGCAGTGCGACAGGACGGGGCGGGGAGCTGTTTTTT.

The CDR3 reads CASSKGIWETQYF. The DNA for the CDR3 is TGTGCCAGCAGTAAGGGGATTTGGGAGACCCAGTACTTC. The chain joins TRBV6-4 to TRBJ2-5; TRBD1 is a possible D gene (5 bases). CDR1 is MRHNA, CDR2 SNTAGT, per germline. This CDR3 contains 13 residues. Between the trimmed V and J ends, which lost 5 bases and 5 bases, there was a span of 12 bases.

The CDR3 DNA reads TGTGCCAGCAGCCTGACGGGGGAGACTGAAGCTTTCTTT. Its protein product is CASSLTGETEAFF. The J gene is TRBJ1-1, the V gene TRBV13, with D perhaps matching TRBD1 (5 bases). CDR3 length equals 13 residues. The ends were cut back, 5 bases at V and 5 bases at J, with 12 bases in the middle. Germline CDR1 PRHDT, CDR2 FYEKMQ (reference sequence). The variable domain in full, with the rest retrieved from reference TRBV13 and TRBJ1-1, is AAGVIQSPRHLIKEKRETATLKCYPIPRHDTVYWYQQGPGQDPQFLISFYEKMQSDKGSIPDRFSAQQFSDYHSELNMSSLELGDSALYFCASSLTGETEAFFGQGTRLTVV.

This sequence joins TRBV18 and TRBJ2-1; 8 bases line up with TRBD1. V lost 1 base to trimming and J lost 0 bases; unmatched junction nucleotides: 5. The CDR3 runs to 17 residues. CDR1 and CDR2 from the germline V gene are KGHSH and LQKENI. The DNA of the CDR3 is TGTGCCAGCTCACCACTACCTACAGGGGGCTCCTACAATGAGCAGTTCTTC. Its protein product is CASSPLPTGGSYNEQFF.

The chain employs TRBV4-3 and TRBJ2-7; D is possibly TRBD2 (6 bases). This CDR3 has 15 residues. Germline loops: CDR1 LGHNA, CDR2 YSLEER. V lost 4 bases, J lost 1 base, and 14 bases lay in between. Here the CDR3 DNA reads TGCGCCAGCAGCCGCTCCGGGAGAGAGTCCTACGAGCAGTACTTC. This sequence encodes CASSRSGRESYEQYF.

This chain links TRBV2 with TRBJ2-1; the D gene is possibly TRBD2 (6 bases). CDR3 length: 13 residues. The V and J ends lost 3 bases and 9 bases respectively, with 12 bases between them. Germline V gene sequence: CDR1 SNHLY, CDR2 FYNNEI. CDR3 loop: CASSELEGREQFF. As DNA, the CDR3 is TGTGCCAGCAGTGAGCTGGAGGGCCGTGAGCAGTTCTTC.

This clone was recorded once. An end of the junction differs from the germline gene, which may be a read error. V gene TRBV5-1 combines with J gene TRBJ2-1, with 12 bases lining up with TRBD2. The CDR3 loop spans 18 amino acids. Germline V gene data show CDR1 as SGHRS and CDR2 as YFSETQ. CDR3 protein: CASSPALAGGATADERFF. CDR3 sequence (DNA): TGCGCCAGCAGCCCAGCACTAGCGGGGGGAGCCACTGCAGATGAGCGGTTCTTC.

The CDR3 here is CASMGGAKLTDTQYF. Here the CDR3 DNA reads TGTGCCAGCATGGGGGGGGCCAAACTCACAGATACGCAGTATTTT. The V call is TRBV6-1, the J call TRBJ2-3; a weak D match, TRBD2 (7 bases). With 7 bases removed from V and 2 bases from J, the gap between germline ends came to 16 bases. The germline V gene has CDR1 MNHNS and CDR2 SASEGT. The CDR3 length is 15 residues.